Given below is one T cell receptor (beta chain) in context. The data stem from a study of monozygotic twins with inflammatory bowel disease. TCRdb re-called the 5' RACE reads and gives one entry per CDR3 protein, without DNA. The sample has about 440,000 distinct CDR3 sequences. The CDR3 runs to 14 residues. Germline CDR1 is LGHNA and CDR2 is YNFKEQ. The V and J genes are TRBV4-2 and TRBJ1-2. The clonotype originates from a human donor with ulcerative colitis or Crohn's disease, or a healthy co-twin of an affected twin (not recorded which). The sequenced sample was blood. Here the CDR3 reads CASSQKPLTRGYTF.